This is a list of T cell receptor beta chains from one sample in a study of T cell repertoires in ileal Crohn's disease. The repertoire was sequenced with immunoSEQ multiplex PCR; TCRdb's copy has only in-frame clones and lacks some. The sample holds over 14,000 clones, 75% to 85% seen once. Sequencing input: ileal tissue. Source of these receptors: an adult with Crohn's disease. Both conserved end residues are part of each CDR3. D genes are given only for firm matches.

NA	TRBV7-8	TRBJ1-2	CASSDRTVYGYTF
TRBD1	TRBV29-1	TRBJ1-6	CSVQTGGSYNSPLHF
NA	TRBV11-2	TRBJ1-1	CASSLNAVYEAFF
TRBD1	TRBV5-1	TRBJ1-2	CASSLAGTVPLGGYTF
NA	TRBV7-8	TRBJ2-1	CASSLALGGGVGEQFF
NA	TRBV5-1	TRBJ1-1	CASSALGATSAAFF
NA	TRBV2	TRBJ1-4	CASSVSRSREKLFF
NA	TRBV6-6	TRBJ1-1	CASSYSSDSEAFF
TRBD2	TRBV6-1	TRBJ2-1	CASSEDSGLFNEQFF
NA	TRBV25-1	TRBJ1-2	CASSEGGSGFSNYGYTF
NA	TRBV4-1	TRBJ2-7	CASSLYKERSEQYF
NA	TRBV28	TRBJ2-5	CASSLRGIDQETQYF
NA	TRBV29-1	TRBJ1-4	CSGATGVGEKLFF
TRBD1	TRBV2	TRBJ1-1	CASSPRQGSRAFF
TRBD1	TRBV18	TRBJ1-4	CASSRDSGQGPTNEKLFF
TRBD1	TRBV19	TRBJ1-2	CASSEDRDLNGYTF
TRBD2	TRBV5-4	NA	CASSLGGGSYEQYF
TRBD2	TRBV2	TRBJ2-4	CASSVWTSGPKNIQYF
TRBD1	TRBV27	TRBJ2-3	CASSSLPGQGLDTQYF
NA	TRBV6-5	TRBJ1-3	CASNEHNGNTIYF
NA	TRBV29-1	TRBJ2-5	CSVERSLQETQYF
NA	TRBV7-2	TRBJ1-2	CASSLPRQFSHGYTF
NA	TRBV29-1	TRBJ2-4	CSVEDLGSKNIQYF
NA	TRBV2	TRBJ1-2	CASSGATEVGSGGYTF
NA	TRBV6-5	TRBJ2-3	CASSPSGTNTQYF
TRBD2	TRBV6-4	TRBJ2-1	CASSELAGEGYNEQFF
TRBD2	TRBV11-3	TRBJ2-3	CASSSLAGGITDTQYF
NA	TRBV5-1	TRBJ2-1	CASSLSGVVNNEQFF
NA	TRBV5-4	TRBJ1-2	CASSLELGRNGYTF